The present T cell receptor beta chain was sequenced within a study of blood T cell repertoires in COVID-19. The data were produced by immunoSEQ multiplex PCR, yet TCRdb's version contains in-frame clones alone and is incomplete. The repertoire consists of 95,000 to 120,000 clones, with about 85% occurring once and the leading ten covering approximately 13%. In germline, CDR1 is MDHEN, CDR2 SYDVKM. Between the trimmed V and J ends, which lost 8 bases and 6 bases, there was a span of 19 bases. The CDR3 contains 15 residues. The sequencing input was peripheral blood. This receptor was identified in a human donor in a cohort sampled during active COVID-19. The V and J genes are TRBV28 and TRBJ1-4; D perhaps matches TRBD1 (5 bases). CDR3 DNA sequence: TGTGCCAGCCTCAGTTATGGGCAGGGTGATGAAAAACTGTTTTTT. Amino acid sequence: CASLSYGQGDEKLFF. Supplemented by reference TRBV28 and TRBJ1-4, the full variable domain reads DVKVTQSSRYLVKRTGEKVFLECVQDMDHENMFWYRQDPGLGLRLIYFSYDVKMKEKGDIPEGYSVSREKKERFSLILESASTNQTSMYLCASLSYGQGDEKLFFGSGTQLSVL.